The subject of this entry is one TCR beta chain. This clonotype has a count of ten or more. This clone's antigen is unknown. No base quality values were provided; no much bigger clone lies one nucleotide off. V is clipped by 1 base and J by 5 bases, and the sequence between their germline boundaries is 8 bases long. The CDR3 runs 14 amino acids, cysteine and phenylalanine included. The sequence is cut down to CDR3 DNA, 42 bases in frame from base 1. Reading the germline V gene (reference sequence) gives CDR1 SEHNR and CDR2 FQNEAQ. This record belongs to a study of early T cells in non-severe SARS-CoV-2 infection (dated by TCRdb to 2020 to 2023). Notes on the research overall: Because TCR sequencing was done on bulk RNA from unsorted whole blood, the alpha and beta chains could not be paired.

A case-control design nested within a healthcare worker cohort in London, UK, was used, with weekly nasopharyngeal swab PCR tests and blood sampling performed. Healthcare workers were recruited between 23 and 31 March 2020, during the week of the UK lockdown, and were followed weekly for up to about 15 weeks. The library was built by means of 5' RACE. The listed sequencing device is NextSeq 500. In the TCR library protocol, unique molecular identifiers were attached to individual cDNA molecules to correct for PCR bias and sequencing error. Sequencing covered both TCR alpha and beta chains, and within each sample the abundances of alpha and beta sequences were tightly co-correlated. The authors' analysis ran thus. Decombinator V4 was used to annotate the V gene, J gene and CDR3 of the TCR sequences. TCRs were defined as expanded if a significant change between any two time points was detected under a Poisson model with p below 0.0001. TCR abundances were normalised to the total number of TCRs sequenced per sample and expressed as counts per million. TRAV1-2 paired with TRAJ12, TRAJ20 or TRAJ33 defined MAIT TCRs, while TRAV10 paired with TRAJ18 defined iNKT TCRs. VDJdb, accessed on 1 November 2021, was searched for TCRs annotated for CMV, EBV and SARS-CoV-2, and TCRs annotated for more than one antigen were excluded. The raw public data were reprocessed by TCRdb itself: fastp quality trimming at Q25, MiXCR clonotype calling, in-frame beta chains only. For every CDR3 protein sequence, its rows merge into one entry that carries the most common genes and DNA. The V and J calls follow TCRdb's processing rather than the paper's. In this sample the table shows some 57,000 distinct CDR3 sequences, around 13% of which occur a single time. 4.8% of the sample belongs to the ten largest clones.

Points the paper makes about the study in general: Matching against VDJdb was skewed toward anti-spike CD8 responses, likely underestimated virus-specific expansions, and missed private and CD4 specificities.

This TCR was sampled from an adult who was a healthcare worker with PCR-confirmed SARS-CoV-2 infection or an uninfected control (not recorded which). Material for sequencing was whole blood. The V gene is TRBV7-9 and the J gene is TRBJ1-4; 5 matching bases give a weak D call of TRBD1. The DNA is TGTGCCAGCAGCTTAGGAGGGGTGAATGAAAAACTGTTTTTT. This translates into CASSLGGVNEKLFF.